These T cell receptor beta chains were read from a single sample in a study of control samples from healthy donors and cancer patients. TCRdb's copy holds only in-frame clones and misses some; the assay was immunoSEQ multiplex PCR. Among 120,000 or so clones, around 93% were seen once, and the ten largest hold around 8.1%. Specimen: blood. All receptors derive from a man aged 18 to 29 in good health. CDR3s include the opening cysteine and the closing phenylalanine or tryptophan. Each record gives: D gene, clone size, CDR3 length, J gene, V gene, CDR3 DNA, CDR3 protein. A D gene is named only where the DNA matches it firmly. Clone size is shown for a subset of rows, as once, few, many or a class of expanded clone.

>-|-|18|TRBJ2-3|TRBV4-2
TGTGCCAGCAGCCAAGTGTCCCAGGGGAAGGGGAGCACAGATACGCAGTATTTT
CASSQVSQGKGSTDTQYF
>-|-|15|TRBJ2-3|TRBV5-4
TGTGCCAGCAGCTTACCCGGGGCGGAGGCAGATACGCAGTATTTT
CASSLPGAEADTQYF
>-|-|14|TRBJ1-3|TRBV6-4
TGTGCCAGCAGTCCCGACTCAGGGGCCAACACCATATATTTT
CASSPDSGANTIYF
>TRBD1|-|18|TRBJ1-2|TRBV28
TGTGCCAGCAGTCCTCAAAACTTAGGACAGGCCTTCAGCTATGGCTACACCTTC
CASSPQNLGQAFSYGYTF
>TRBD1|-|13|TRBJ2-7|TRBV6-5
TGTGCCAGCAGGGGACAGGGACGTGACGAGCAGTACTTC
CASRGQGRDEQYF
>TRBD1|-|15|TRBJ1-5|TRBV29-1
TGCAGCGTCCCGTCGGGGACAGGGCCAAATCAGCCCCAGCATTTT
CSVPSGTGPNQPQHF
>-|-|14|TRBJ1-5|TRBV5-6
TGTGCCAGCAGCTTGAATAGAGTCAATCAGCCCCAGCATTTT
CASSLNRVNQPQHF
>-|-|17|TRBJ1-2|TRBV29-1
TGCAGCGTTGAAGATCTTCGACAGTTGATGGCCCTCTATGGCTACACCTTC
CSVEDLRQLMALYGYTF
>-|-|15|TRBJ1-2|TRBV18
TGTGCCAGCTCAGAGGACCGGGGAGCTAACTATGGCTACACCTTC
CASSEDRGANYGYTF
>TRBD1|-|15|TRBJ2-1|TRBV9
TGTGCCAGCAGTGAAACGGGACAGAGATACAATGAGCAGTTCTTC
CASSETGQRYNEQFF
>-|-|16|TRBJ1-1|TRBV3-1/TRBV3-2
TGTGCCAGCAGCCAATCTTGGGCAGGAATGAACACTGAAGCTTTCTTT
CASSQSWAGMNTEAFF
>TRBD1|-|14|TRBJ1-4|TRBV7-9
TGTGCCAGCAGTTCGACAGGGGGGAGTGAAAAACTGTTTTTT
CASSSTGGSEKLFF
>-|-|13|TRBJ1-2|TRBV11-1
TGTGCCAGCAGCTGGGACGGAATTTATGGCTACACCTTC
CASSWDGIYGYTF
>-|-|12|TRBJ1-1|TRBV9
TGTGCCAGCAGCGGAGGGGGAGGATTGGCTTTCTTT
CASSGGGGLAFF
>-|-|14|TRBJ2-7|TRBV6-2/TRBV6-3
TGTGCCAGCAGTCTGTCGGGACGGCGCTACGAGCAGTACTTC
CASSLSGRRYEQYF
>-|few|13|TRBJ2-5|TRBV7-3
TGTGCCAGCAGCTTAAGTTCGCAAGAGACCCAGTACTTC
CASSLSSQETQYF
>-|-|15|TRBJ2-3|TRBV7-9
TGTGCCAGCAGCTTAGCGAACAGGGGCACAGATACGCAGTATTTT
CASSLANRGTDTQYF
>TRBD1|-|14|TRBJ2-7|TRBV5-4
TGTGCCAGCAGCAGGGACAGCCTAGACTACGAGCAGTACTTC
CASSRDSLDYEQYF